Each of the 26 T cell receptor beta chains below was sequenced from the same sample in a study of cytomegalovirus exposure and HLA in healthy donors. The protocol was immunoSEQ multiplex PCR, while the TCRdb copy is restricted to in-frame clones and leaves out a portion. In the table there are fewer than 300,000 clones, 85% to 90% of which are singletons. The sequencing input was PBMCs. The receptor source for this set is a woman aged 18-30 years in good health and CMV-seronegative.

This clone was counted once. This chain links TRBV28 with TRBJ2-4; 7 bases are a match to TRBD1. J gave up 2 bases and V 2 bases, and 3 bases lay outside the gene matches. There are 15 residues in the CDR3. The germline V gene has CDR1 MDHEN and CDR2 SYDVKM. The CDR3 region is CASSLLTGTKNIQYF. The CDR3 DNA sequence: TGTGCCAGCAGTTTACTGACAGGGACCAAAAACATTCAGTACTTC.

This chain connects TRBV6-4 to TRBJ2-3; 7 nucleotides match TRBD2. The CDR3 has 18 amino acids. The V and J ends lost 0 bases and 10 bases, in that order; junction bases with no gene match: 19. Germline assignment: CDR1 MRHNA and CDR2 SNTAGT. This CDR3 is CASSDSPLSSGAQIAQYF. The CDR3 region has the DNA TGTGCCAGCAGTGACTCCCCCCTGTCTAGCGGCGCCCAGATCGCGCAGTATTTT.

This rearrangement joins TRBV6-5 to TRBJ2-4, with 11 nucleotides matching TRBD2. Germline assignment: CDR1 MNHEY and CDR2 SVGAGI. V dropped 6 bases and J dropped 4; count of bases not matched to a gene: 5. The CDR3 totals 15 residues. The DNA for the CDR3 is TGTGCCAGCAGCTCCGGGACTAGCGGAAAAAACATTCAGTACTTC. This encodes CASSSGTSGKNIQYF.

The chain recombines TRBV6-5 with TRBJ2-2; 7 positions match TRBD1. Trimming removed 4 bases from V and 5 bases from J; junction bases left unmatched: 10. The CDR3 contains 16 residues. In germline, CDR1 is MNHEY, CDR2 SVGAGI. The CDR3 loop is CASSSTRGRGTGELFF. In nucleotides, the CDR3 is TGTGCCAGCAGTTCCACGAGGGGGCGTGGGACCGGGGAGCTGTTTTTT.

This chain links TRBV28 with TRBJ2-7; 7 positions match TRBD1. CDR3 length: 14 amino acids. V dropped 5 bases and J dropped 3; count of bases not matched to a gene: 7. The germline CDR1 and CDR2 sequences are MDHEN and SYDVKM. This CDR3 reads CASSPSGQHYEQYF. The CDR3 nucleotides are TGTGCCAGCAGTCCCTCGGGACAGCACTACGAGCAGTACTTC.

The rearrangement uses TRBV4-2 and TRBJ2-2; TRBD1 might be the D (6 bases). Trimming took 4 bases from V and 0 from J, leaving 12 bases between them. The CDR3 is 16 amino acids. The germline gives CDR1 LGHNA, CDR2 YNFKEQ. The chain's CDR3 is CASSPKDSSNTGELFF. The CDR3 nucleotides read TGTGCCAGCAGCCCGAAGGACAGCTCGAACACCGGGGAGCTGTTTTTT.

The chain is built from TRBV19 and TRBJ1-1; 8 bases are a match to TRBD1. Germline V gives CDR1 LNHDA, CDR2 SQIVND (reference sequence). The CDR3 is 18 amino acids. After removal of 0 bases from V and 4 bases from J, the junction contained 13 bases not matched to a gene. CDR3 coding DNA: TGTGCCAGTAGTATAGAGTGGACAGGGAAAAACTCTGGCACTGAAGCTTTCTTT. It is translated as CASSIEWTGKNSGTEAFF.

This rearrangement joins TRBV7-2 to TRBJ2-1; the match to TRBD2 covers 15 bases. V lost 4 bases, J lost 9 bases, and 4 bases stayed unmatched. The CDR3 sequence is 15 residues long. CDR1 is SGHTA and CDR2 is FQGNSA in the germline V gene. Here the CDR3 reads CASSWTSGRAGEQFF. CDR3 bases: TGTGCCAGCAGCTGGACTAGCGGGAGGGCTGGTGAGCAGTTCTTC.

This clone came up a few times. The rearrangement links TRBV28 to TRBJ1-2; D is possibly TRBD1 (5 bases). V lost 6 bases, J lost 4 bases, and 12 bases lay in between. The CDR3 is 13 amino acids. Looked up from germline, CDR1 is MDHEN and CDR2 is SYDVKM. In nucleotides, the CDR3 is TGTGCCAGCAGCCTACAGGACCCCTATGGCTACACCTTC. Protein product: CASSLQDPYGYTF.

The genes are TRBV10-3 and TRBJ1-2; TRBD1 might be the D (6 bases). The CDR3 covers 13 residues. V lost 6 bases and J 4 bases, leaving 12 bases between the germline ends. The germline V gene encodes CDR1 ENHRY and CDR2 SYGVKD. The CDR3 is CAIRTGQLYGYTF. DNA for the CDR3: TGTGCCATCAGGACCGGACAGCTCTATGGCTACACCTTC.

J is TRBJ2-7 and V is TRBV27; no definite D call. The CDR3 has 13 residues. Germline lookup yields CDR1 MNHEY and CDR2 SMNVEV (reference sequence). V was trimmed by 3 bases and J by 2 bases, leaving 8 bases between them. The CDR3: CASSFVGAYEQYF. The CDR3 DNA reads TGTGCCAGCAGTTTTGTCGGAGCCTACGAGCAGTACTTC.

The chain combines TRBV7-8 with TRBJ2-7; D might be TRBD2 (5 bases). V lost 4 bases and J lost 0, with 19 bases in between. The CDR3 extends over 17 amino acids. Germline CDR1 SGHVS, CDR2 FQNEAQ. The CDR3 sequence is CASSWTWRTVSSYEQYF. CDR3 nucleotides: TGTGCCAGCAGCTGGACGTGGAGGACGGTTAGCTCCTACGAGCAGTACTTC. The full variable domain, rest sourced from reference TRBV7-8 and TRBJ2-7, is GAGVSQSPRYKVAKRGQDVALRCDPISGHVSLFWYQQALGQGPEFLTYFQNEAQLDKSGLPSDRFFAERPEGSVSTLKIQRTQQEDSAVYLCASSWTWRTVSSYEQYFGPGTRLTVT.

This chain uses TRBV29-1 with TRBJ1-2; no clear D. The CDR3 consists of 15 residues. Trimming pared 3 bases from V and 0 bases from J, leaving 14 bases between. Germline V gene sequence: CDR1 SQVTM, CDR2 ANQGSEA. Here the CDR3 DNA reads TGCAGCGTTGATTCGGCAGGAAAACCTAACTATGGCTACACCTTC. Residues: CSVDSAGKPNYGYTF.

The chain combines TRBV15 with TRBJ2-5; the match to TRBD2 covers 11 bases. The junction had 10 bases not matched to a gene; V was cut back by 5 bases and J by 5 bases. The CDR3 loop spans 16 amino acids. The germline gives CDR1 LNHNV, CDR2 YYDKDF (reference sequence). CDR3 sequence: CATSGSTSGSWETQYF. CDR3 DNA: TGTGCCACCAGCGGGTCTACTAGCGGGAGCTGGGAGACCCAGTACTTC.

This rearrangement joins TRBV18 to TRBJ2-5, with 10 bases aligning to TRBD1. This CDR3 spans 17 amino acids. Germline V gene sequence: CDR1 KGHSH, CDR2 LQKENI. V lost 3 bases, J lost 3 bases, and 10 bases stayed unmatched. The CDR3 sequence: CASSPIPGTGVKETQYF. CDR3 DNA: TGTGCCAGCTCACCTATACCCGGGACAGGGGTGAAAGAGACCCAGTACTTC.

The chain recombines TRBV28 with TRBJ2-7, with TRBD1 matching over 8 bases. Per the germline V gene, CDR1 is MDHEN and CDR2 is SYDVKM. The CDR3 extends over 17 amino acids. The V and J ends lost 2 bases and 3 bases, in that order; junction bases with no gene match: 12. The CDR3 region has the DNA TGTGCCAGCAGTTTAAGCCCGGTCGGCAGGGGGCTCTACGAGCAGTACTTC. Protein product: CASSLSPVGRGLYEQYF.

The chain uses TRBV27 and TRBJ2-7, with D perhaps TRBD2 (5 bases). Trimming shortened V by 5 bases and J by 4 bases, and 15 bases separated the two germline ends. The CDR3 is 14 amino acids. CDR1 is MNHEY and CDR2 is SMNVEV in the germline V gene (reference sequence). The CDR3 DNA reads TGTGCCAGCAGTCCGCTAGCTGAGGCGTACGAGCAGTACTTC. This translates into CASSPLAEAYEQYF.

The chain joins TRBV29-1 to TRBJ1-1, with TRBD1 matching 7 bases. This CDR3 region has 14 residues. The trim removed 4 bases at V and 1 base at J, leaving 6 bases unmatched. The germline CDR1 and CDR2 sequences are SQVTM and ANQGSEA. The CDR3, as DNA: TGCAGCGTTGGCCGGGGACAGAAGAACACTGAAGCTTTCTTT. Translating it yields CSVGRGQKNTEAFF. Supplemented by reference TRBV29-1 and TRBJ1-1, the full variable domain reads SAVISQKPSRDICQRGTSLTIQCQVDSQVTMMFWYRQQPGQSLTLIATANQGSEATYESGFVIDKFPISRPNLTFSTLTVSNMSPEDSSIYLCSVGRGQKNTEAFFGQGTRLTVV.

The CDR3 loop is CASSSSPGQFDEQFF. The CDR3 bases are TGTGCCAGCAGCTCGTCACCGGGACAGTTCGATGAGCAGTTCTTC. The chain joins TRBV7-7 to TRBJ2-1; 7 positions agree with TRBD1. The CDR3 has 15 amino acids. Germline V gene sequence: CDR1 SSHAT, CDR2 FNYEAQ (reference sequence). Unmatched junction bases numbered 11, after V lost 4 bases and J lost 8 bases.

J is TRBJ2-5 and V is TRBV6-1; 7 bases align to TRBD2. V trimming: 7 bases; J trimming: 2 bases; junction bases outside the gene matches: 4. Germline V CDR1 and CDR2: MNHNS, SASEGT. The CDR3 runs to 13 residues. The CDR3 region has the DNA TGTGCCAGCACCCCTAGCGGTCAAGAGACCCAGTACTTC. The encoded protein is CASTPSGQETQYF.

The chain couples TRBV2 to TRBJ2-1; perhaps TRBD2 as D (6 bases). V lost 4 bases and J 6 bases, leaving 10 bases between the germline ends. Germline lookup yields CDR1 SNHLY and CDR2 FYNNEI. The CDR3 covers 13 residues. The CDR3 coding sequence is TGTGCCAGCAGTGGGCGCGGGATCAATGAGCAGTTCTTC. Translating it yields CASSGRGINEQFF.

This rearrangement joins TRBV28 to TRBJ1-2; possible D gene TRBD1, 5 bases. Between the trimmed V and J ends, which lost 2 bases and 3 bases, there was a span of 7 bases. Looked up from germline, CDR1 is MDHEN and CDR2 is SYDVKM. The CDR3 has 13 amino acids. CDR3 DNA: TGTGCCAGCAGTTTAACAGGCCACTATGGCTACACCTTC. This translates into CASSLTGHYGYTF.

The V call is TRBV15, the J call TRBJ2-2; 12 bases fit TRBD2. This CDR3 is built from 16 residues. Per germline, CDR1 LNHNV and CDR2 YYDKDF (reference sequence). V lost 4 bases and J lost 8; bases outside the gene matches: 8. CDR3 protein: CATSTRLAGDLGELFF. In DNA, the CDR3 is TGTGCCACCAGCACCCGACTAGCGGGAGACCTAGGGGAGCTGTTTTTT.

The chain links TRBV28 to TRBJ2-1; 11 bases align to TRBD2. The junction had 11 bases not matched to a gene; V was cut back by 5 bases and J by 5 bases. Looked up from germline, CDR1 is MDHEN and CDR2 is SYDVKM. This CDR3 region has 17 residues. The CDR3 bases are TGTGCCAGCAGTCTAGCGGGAGGCCCAATTGGCGACAATGAGCAGTTCTTC. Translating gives CASSLAGGPIGDNEQFF.

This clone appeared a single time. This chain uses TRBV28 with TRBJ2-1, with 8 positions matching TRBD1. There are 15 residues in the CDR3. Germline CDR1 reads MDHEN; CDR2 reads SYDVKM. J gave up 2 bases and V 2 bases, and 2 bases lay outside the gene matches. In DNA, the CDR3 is TGTGCCAGCAGTTTAGGACAGGGAACCTACAATGAGCAGTTCTTC. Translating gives CASSLGQGTYNEQFF.

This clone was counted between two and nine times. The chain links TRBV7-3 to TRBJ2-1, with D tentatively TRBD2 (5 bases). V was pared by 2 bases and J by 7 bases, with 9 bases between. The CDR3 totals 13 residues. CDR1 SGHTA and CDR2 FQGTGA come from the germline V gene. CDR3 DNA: TGTGCCAGCAGCTTATCACGCGGGAATGAGCAGTTCTTC. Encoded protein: CASSLSRGNEQFF.